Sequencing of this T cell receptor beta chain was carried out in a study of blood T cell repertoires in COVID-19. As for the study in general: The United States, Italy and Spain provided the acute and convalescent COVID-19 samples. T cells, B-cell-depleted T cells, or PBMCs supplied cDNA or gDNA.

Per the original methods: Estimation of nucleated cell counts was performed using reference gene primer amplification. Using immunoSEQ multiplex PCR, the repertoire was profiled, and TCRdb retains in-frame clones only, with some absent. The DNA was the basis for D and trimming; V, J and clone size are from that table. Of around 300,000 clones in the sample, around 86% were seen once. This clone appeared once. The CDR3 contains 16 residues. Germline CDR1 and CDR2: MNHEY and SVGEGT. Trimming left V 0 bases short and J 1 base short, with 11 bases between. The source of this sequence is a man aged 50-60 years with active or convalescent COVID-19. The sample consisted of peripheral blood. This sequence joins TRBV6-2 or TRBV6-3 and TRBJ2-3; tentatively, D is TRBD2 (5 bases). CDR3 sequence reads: CASSYSSGGGTDTQYF. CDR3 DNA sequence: TGTGCCAGCAGTTACTCGAGCGGAGGCGGCACAGATACGCAGTATTTT.